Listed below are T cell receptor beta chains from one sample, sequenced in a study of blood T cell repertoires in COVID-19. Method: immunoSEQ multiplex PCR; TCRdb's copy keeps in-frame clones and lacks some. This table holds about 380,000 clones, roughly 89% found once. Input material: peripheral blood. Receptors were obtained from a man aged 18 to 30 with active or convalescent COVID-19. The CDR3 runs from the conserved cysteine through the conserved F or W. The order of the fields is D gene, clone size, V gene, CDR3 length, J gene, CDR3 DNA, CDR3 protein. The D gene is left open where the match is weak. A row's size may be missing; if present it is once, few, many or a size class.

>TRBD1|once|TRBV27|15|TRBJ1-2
TGTGCCAGCAGCGGGACAGGAGGACTTAACTATGGCTACACCTTC
CASSGTGGLNYGYTF
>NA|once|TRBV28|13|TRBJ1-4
TGTGCCAGCAGTACACCATCAACTGAAAAACTGTTTTTT
CASSTPSTEKLFF
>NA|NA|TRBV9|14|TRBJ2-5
TGTGCCAGCAGCGTATATACCGGGGGTGAGACCCAGTACTTC
CASSVYTGGETQYF
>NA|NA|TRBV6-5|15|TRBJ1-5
TGTGCCAGCAACCCCCATCGACAGGCGCACCAGCCCCAGCATTTT
CASNPHRQAHQPQHF
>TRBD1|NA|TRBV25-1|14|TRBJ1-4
TGTGCCAGCAGTGAGCCCGACAGGGTTGAAAAACTGTTTTTT
CASSEPDRVEKLFF
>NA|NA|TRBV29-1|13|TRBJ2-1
TGCAGCGTTTGGAAGGGGGAATACAATGAGCAGTTCTTC
CSVWKGEYNEQFF
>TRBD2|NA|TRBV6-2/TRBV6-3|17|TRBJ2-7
TGTGCCAGCAGCCAAACTAGCGGGATAGGCCGTGCCTACGAGCAGTACTTC
CASSQTSGIGRAYEQYF
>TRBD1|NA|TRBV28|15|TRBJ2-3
TGTGCCAGCAGCCCCGGACAGGGTATATCCGATACGCAGTATTTT
CASSPGQGISDTQYF
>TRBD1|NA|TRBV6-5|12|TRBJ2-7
TGTGCCAGCACGACAGGGGGCTACGAGCAGTACTTC
CASTTGGYEQYF
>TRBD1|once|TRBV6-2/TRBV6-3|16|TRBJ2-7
TGTGCCAGCAGTTACTCGAGGACAGGGGGTTACTACGAGCAGTACTTC
CASSYSRTGGYYEQYF
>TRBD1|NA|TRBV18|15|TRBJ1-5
TGTGCCAGCTCAGACAGGGGCGAGGGTAATCAGCCCCAGCATTTT
CASSDRGEGNQPQHF
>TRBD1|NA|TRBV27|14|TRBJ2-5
TGTGCCAGCAGTCAGGGGACAGTCCAAGAGACCCAGTACTTC
CASSQGTVQETQYF
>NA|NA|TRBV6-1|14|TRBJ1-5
TGTGCCAGCAGTGAAGAGCGGGGGACTCAGCCCCAGCATTTT
CASSEERGTQPQHF
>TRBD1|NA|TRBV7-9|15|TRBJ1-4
TGTGCCAGCAGCTTAACAACAGGGGAAAATGAAAAACTGTTTTTT
CASSLTTGENEKLFF
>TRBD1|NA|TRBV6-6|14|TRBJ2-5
TGTGCCAGCAGTTTTACAGGGGACGTAGAGACCCAGTACTTC
CASSFTGDVETQYF
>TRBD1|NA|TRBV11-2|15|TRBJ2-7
TGTGCCAGCAGCCCCCCCGGGACAGACTCCTACGAGCAGTACTTC
CASSPPGTDSYEQYF
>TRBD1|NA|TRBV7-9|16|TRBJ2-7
TGTGCCAGCACCGTTGCCAAGGACAGGGATTGGTACGAGCAGTACTTC
CASTVAKDRDWYEQYF
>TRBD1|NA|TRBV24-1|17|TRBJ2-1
TGTGCCACCAGTGATTCGTACTACAGGGGGTTGGGCAATGAGCAGTTCTTC
CATSDSYYRGLGNEQFF
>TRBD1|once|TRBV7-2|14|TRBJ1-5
TGTGCCAGCAGCTTAGGACAGGGCGTACAGCCCCAGCATTTT
CASSLGQGVQPQHF
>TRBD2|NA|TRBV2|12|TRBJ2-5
TGTGCCAACCGACTAGCGGGGGAGACCCAGTACTTC
CANRLAGETQYF
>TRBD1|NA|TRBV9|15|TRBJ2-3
TGTGCCAGCAGCGTAACAGGGGGCTATTCAGATACGCAGTATTTT
CASSVTGGYSDTQYF
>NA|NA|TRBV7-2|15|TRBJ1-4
TGTGCCAGCAGCTACCGAACAGGGTATAATGAAAAACTGTTTTTT
CASSYRTGYNEKLFF
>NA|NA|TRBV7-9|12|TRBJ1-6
TGTGCCAGCAGCTTTACAAATTCACCCCTCCACTTT
CASSFTNSPLHF
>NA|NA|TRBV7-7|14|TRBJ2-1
TGTGCTAGCAGCTTAACAGGGTCCTCCCATGAGCAGTTCTTC
CASSLTGSSHEQFF
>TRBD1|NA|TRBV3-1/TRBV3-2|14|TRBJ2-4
TGTGCCAGCAGCCAGTCGGACAGGGGGGACATTCAGTACTTC
CASSQSDRGDIQYF
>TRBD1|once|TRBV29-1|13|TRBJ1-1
TGCAGCGTAAGGACAGGGGGCATCACTGAAGCTTTCTTT
CSVRTGGITEAFF
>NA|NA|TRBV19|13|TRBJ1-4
TGTGCCAGTAGCCTTGGAGAGAATGAAAAACTGTTTTTT
CASSLGENEKLFF